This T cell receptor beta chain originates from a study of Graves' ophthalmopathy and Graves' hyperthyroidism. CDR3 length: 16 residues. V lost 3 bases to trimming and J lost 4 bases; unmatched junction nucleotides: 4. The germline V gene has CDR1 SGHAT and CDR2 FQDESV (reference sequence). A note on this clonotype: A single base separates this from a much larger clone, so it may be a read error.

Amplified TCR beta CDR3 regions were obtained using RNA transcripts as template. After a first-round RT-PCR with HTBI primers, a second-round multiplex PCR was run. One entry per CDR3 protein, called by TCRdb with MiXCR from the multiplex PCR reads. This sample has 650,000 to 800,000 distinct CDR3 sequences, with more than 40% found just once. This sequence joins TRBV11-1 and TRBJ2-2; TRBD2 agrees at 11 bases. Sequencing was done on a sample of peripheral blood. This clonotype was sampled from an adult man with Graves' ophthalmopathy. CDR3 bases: TGTGCCAGCAGCTTTACTAGCGGGGGTACCACCGGGGAGCTGTTTTTT. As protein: CASSFTSGGTTGELFF.